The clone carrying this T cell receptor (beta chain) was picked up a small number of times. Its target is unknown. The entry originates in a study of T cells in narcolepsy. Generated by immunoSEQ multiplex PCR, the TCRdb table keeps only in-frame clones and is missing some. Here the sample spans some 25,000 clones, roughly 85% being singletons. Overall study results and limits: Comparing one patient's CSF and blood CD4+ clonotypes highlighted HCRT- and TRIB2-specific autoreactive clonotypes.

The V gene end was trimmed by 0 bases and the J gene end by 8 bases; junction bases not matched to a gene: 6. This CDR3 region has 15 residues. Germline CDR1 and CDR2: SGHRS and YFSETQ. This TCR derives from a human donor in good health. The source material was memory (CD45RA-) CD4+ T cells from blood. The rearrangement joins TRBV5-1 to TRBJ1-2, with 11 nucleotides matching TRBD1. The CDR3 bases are TGCGCCAGCAGCTTGGCCGGACAGGGGGCTCAGGGCTACACCTTC. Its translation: CASSLAGQGAQGYTF.